This T cell receptor (beta chain) is from a study of OX40 agonist ivuxolimab in advanced cancers. This clone was found a few times. Looked up from germline, CDR1 is LNHDA and CDR2 is SQIVND (reference sequence). The CDR3 runs to 15 residues. Trimming shortened V by 5 bases and J by 2 bases, and 13 bases separated the two germline ends. Profiled with immunoSEQ multiplex PCR; TCRdb holds only in-frame clones, not every one. This sample has about 26,000 clones, with about 85% found just once. The source material was CD4+ or CD8+ T cells sorted from blood, sampled in a trial of the OX40 agonist ivuxolimab. The receptor was isolated from an adult with an advanced solid tumor such as melanoma, head and neck, liver or kidney cancer. This sequence joins TRBV19 and TRBJ1-5; a possible D gene is TRBD1 (5 bases). The CDR3 DNA follows: TGTGCCAGTAGTCCCGGGACGCGAGGCAATCAGCCCCAGCATTTT. Residues: CASSPGTRGNQPQHF. Based on the CDR3 plus reference TRBV19 and TRBJ1-5, the full variable domain is DGGITQSPKYLFRKEGQNVTLSCEQNLNHDAMYWYRQDPGQGLRLIYYSQIVNDFQKGDIAEGYSVSREKKESFPLTVTSAQKNPTAFYLCASSPGTRGNQPQHFGDGTRLSIL.